The source of this TCR beta chain is a study of T cell changes during pregnancy in multiple sclerosis. Only in-frame clones appear in the TCRdb table, and some are missing; sequencing was by immunoSEQ multiplex PCR. The sample has over 30,000 clones, roughly 90% seen once. Germline CDR1 GTSNPN, CDR2 SVGIG (reference sequence). The CDR3 runs 12 residues. With 4 bases removed from V and 1 base from J, the gap between germline ends came to 7 bases. The genes are TRBV30 and TRBJ1-2; D remains ambiguous. This material consisted of CD8+ T cells from peripheral blood mononuclear cells, taken in the third trimester of pregnancy. This TCR was recovered from a female donor with multiple sclerosis, enrolled in a pregnancy study. In DNA form, the CDR3 reads TGTGCCTGGAAACAGTTTAACTATGGCTACACCTTC. Translating it yields CAWKQFNYGYTF.